This paragraph reports one TCR beta chain. Method: immunoSEQ multiplex PCR; TCRdb's copy keeps in-frame clones and lacks some. This sample yields under 100,000 clones, of which 89% are seen a single time; roughly 5% belongs to the top ten. V was clipped by 1 base and J by 2 bases, with 15 bases between them. Germline V gives CDR1 SNHLY, CDR2 FYNNEI. CDR3 size: 17 residues. This sample was included in a study of T cell responses to AZD1222 COVID-19 vaccine. The receptor was isolated from an adult who received the AZD1222 COVID-19 vaccine. Material: peripheral blood, obtained 28 days after the second AZD1222 dose. The V call is TRBV2, the J call TRBJ2-1, with D unclear. The CDR3 DNA is TGTGCCAGCAGTGAAGGCCTGGTCGCTTCCCCCTACAATGAGCAGTTCTTC. As protein: CASSEGLVASPYNEQFF.